A selection of T cell receptor beta chains follows, all from one sample in a study of T cells in Graves' hyperthyroidism and ophthalmopathy. TCRdb called the multiplex PCR reads again in MiXCR, with one record for every CDR3 protein. The repertoire holds about 410,000 distinct CDR3 sequences, under 15% seen once, with less than 15% in the top ten. Input material: blood. The receptors shown here come from a man aged 18 to 29 with Graves' ophthalmopathy. Both conserved end residues are part of each CDR3. A D gene is named only where the DNA matches it firmly. The listing skips clone size in some rows; elsewhere it reads once, few, many or a size class.

J,size,D,V,CDR3,DNA
TRBJ2-4,NA,NA,TRBV7-9,CASSHQGGTSDIQYF,TGTGCCAGCAGCCACCAGGGGGGGACCAGTGACATTCAGTACTTC
TRBJ2-3,NA,TRBD2,TRBV5-1,CASSSSPTSGGTDTQYF,TGCGCCAGCAGCTCCTCTCCGACTAGCGGGGGAACAGATACGCAGTATTTT
TRBJ2-7,many,TRBD1,TRBV4-1,CASSRTGQGSYEQYF,TGCGCCAGCAGCCGAACGGGACAGGGCTCCTACGAGCAGTACTTC
TRBJ2-1,few,TRBD1,TRBV10-3,CAISGDRGSYNEQFF,TGTGCCATCAGTGGGGACAGGGGTTCCTACAATGAGCAGTTCTTC
TRBJ2-6,few,NA,TRBV5-5,CASSPGGARGANVLTF,TGTGCCAGCAGCCCGGGTGGGGCTCGTGGGGCCAACGTCCTGACTTTC
TRBJ2-2,few,TRBD1,TRBV7-3,CASSESGTDYTGELFF,TGTGCCAGCAGCGAATCTGGGACAGACTACACCGGGGAGCTGTTTTTT
TRBJ2-2,many,NA,TRBV24-1,CATSDTAPNTGELFF,TGTGCCACCAGTGATACAGCACCGAACACCGGGGAGCTGTTTTTT
TRBJ2-1,many,NA,TRBV24-1,CATSDLGEQFF,TGTGCCACCAGTGATTTAGGTGAGCAGTTCTTC
TRBJ2-7,NA,TRBD1,TRBV3-1,CASSQRGPGQDHYEQYF,TGTGCCAGCAGCCAAAGGGGACCGGGACAGGATCACTACGAGCAGTACTTC
TRBJ1-1,many,TRBD1,TRBV6-1,CASRHLSRGPTNTEAFF,TGTGCCAGCCGACACCTAAGCAGGGGGCCGACGAACACTGAAGCTTTCTTT
TRBJ2-1,many,TRBD2,TRBV9,CASSVGSSGSYNEQFF,TGTGCCAGCAGCGTAGGTTCTAGCGGATCCTACAATGAGCAGTTCTTC
TRBJ2-3,few,NA,TRBV7-7,CASSLGHLSTDTQYF,TGTGCTAGCAGCTTAGGACACCTCAGCACAGATACGCAGTATTTT
TRBJ2-5,NA,NA,TRBV3-1,CASSQFAPGGGQETQYF,TGTGCCAGCAGCCAATTTGCCCCAGGAGGTGGGCAAGAGACCCAGTACTTC
TRBJ2-1,many,NA,TRBV20-1,CSASGRASRTEQFF,TGCAGTGCTTCAGGACGGGCTAGCCGGACTGAGCAGTTCTTC
TRBJ1-2,few,NA,TRBV4-1,CASSRDFNYGYTF,TGCGCCAGCAGCCGGGACTTCAACTATGGCTACACCTTC
TRBJ2-3,many,TRBD2,TRBV7-9,CASSPPGRDTDTQYF,TGTGCCAGCAGCCCTCCGGGGAGGGACACAGATACGCAGTATTTT
TRBJ2-3,few,TRBD2,TRBV11-3,CASSLGGRAGADTQYF,TGTGCCAGCAGCTTGGGGGGGAGGGCCGGAGCAGATACGCAGTATTTT
TRBJ2-5,many,NA,TRBV5-6,CASSRPGHQETQYF,TGTGCCAGCAGCCGGCCGGGACACCAAGAGACCCAGTACTTC
TRBJ1-2,few,TRBD1,TRBV10-3,CATERQGHGYTF,TGTGCCACCGAAAGACAGGGCCATGGCTACACCTTC
TRBJ2-5,many,TRBD1,TRBV9,CASSVAAGGYGETQYF,TGTGCCAGCAGCGTCGCGGCAGGGGGCTACGGAGAGACCCAGTACTTC
TRBJ2-5,NA,TRBD1,TRBV5-1,CASNLGQAQETQYF,TGCGCCAGCAACTTGGGACAGGCTCAAGAGACCCAGTACTTC
TRBJ2-1,NA,TRBD1,TRBV24-1,CATSEPRTGGFGIDVQFF,TGTGCCACCAGTGAACCTAGGACAGGGGGCTTTGGGATTGATGTGCAGTTCTTC
TRBJ2-2,NA,TRBD2,TRBV12-3/TRBV12-4,CATMKASGGFITGELFF,TGTGCCACCATGAAGGCTAGCGGGGGCTTCATCACCGGGGAGCTGTTTTTT
TRBJ2-7,many,TRBD2,TRBV29-1,CSVEGRREEGYEQYF,TGCAGCGTGGAAGGGCGGCGGGAGGAGGGCTACGAGCAGTACTTC
TRBJ2-5,many,TRBD2,TRBV11-2,CASSLVIAGVWETQYF,TGTGCCAGCAGCTTAGTGATAGCGGGAGTTTGGGAGACCCAGTACTTC
TRBJ2-3,many,NA,TRBV20-1,CSAQGVQRRSTDTQYF,TGCAGTGCCCAGGGCGTGCAGCGGCGAAGCACAGATACGCAGTATTTT
TRBJ2-5,many,TRBD2,TRBV5-5,CASSRTSSQETQYF,TGTGCCAGCAGCCGGACTAGTTCCCAAGAGACCCAGTACTTC
TRBJ1-5,many,NA,TRBV6-1,CATKVFTDNQPQHF,TGTGCCACCAAAGTATTCACCGACAATCAGCCCCAGCATTTT
TRBJ2-1,many,NA,TRBV7-6,CASSLALGYEQFF,TGTGCCAGCAGCTTAGCGTTGGGGTATGAGCAGTTCTTC
TRBJ1-5,NA,NA,TRBV10-3,CAISGPTGKGNQPQHF,TGTGCCATCAGTGGGCCAACAGGGAAGGGCAATCAGCCCCAGCATTTT
TRBJ1-2,many,TRBD1,TRBV2,CAAQGEGAGYTF,TGTGCCGCCCAGGGAGAGGGGGCTGGCTACACCTTC
TRBJ1-4,NA,NA,TRBV4-1,CASSQDQGGKLFF,TGCGCCAGCAGCCAAGATCAGGGTGGGAAACTGTTTTTT
TRBJ2-1,many,NA,TRBV5-6,CASSFYAGMREQFF,TGTGCCAGCAGCTTCTACGCAGGAATGAGAGAGCAGTTCTTC
TRBJ2-1,NA,TRBD2,TRBV6-2/TRBV6-3,CATTGLAGGLGQFF,TGTGCCACCACGGGACTAGCGGGGGGGCTGGGGCAGTTCTTC
TRBJ2-1,many,NA,TRBV11-1,CASRKDSLNEQFF,TGTGCCAGCAGGAAGGACTCACTGAATGAGCAGTTCTTC
TRBJ2-3,many,NA,TRBV28,CASSLAGTGPDTQYF,TGTGCCAGCAGTTTAGCGGGGACTGGACCAGATACGCAGTATTTT
TRBJ1-1,many,NA,TRBV5-1,CASREEAGTEAFF,TGCGCCAGCAGGGAGGAGGCGGGCACTGAAGCTTTCTTT